Listed here are 20 T cell receptor beta chains from one sample, sequenced in a study of T cells expressing NK-cell markers. TCRdb re-called the 5' RACE reads and gives one entry per CDR3 protein, without DNA. The sample includes over 150,000 distinct CDR3 sequences. The sequenced sample was blood T cells: a sorted CD56 or NKG2C T cell subset, CD4+ or CD8+ T cells, or bulk PBMC T cells (not recorded which). Receptor source: a woman aged 50 to 65 in good health.

The chain uses TRBV27 and TRBJ1-1; as DNA is missing, the TRBD1 call by TCRdb cannot be tested. Germline-derived CDR1 and CDR2 are MNHEY and SMNVEV (reference sequence). This CDR3 spans 14 amino acids. The CDR3 loop reads CASSRGVMNTEAFF.

The chain links TRBV7-9 to TRBJ2-7. The CDR3 has 14 residues. Germline CDR1 and CDR2: SEHNR and FQNEAQ (reference sequence). The CDR3 protein is CASSSGNYGGEQYF.

The rearrangement links TRBV24-1 to TRBJ2-2; TCRdb reports TRBD1, a call that lacks DNA to check it against. Germline-derived CDR1 and CDR2 are KGHDR and SFDVKD. The CDR3 loop spans 14 amino acids. The CDR3 region is CATSVQGELGELFF.

The J gene is TRBJ2-5, the V gene TRBV7-6; TCRdb's D gene call, TRBD1, goes unchecked for lack of DNA. The CDR3 contains 15 residues. Germline V lookup: CDR1 SGHVS, CDR2 FNYEAQ. CDR3 loop: CASSLPGTTQETQYF.

V is TRBV9 and J is TRBJ2-1; the TRBD2 assignment by TCRdb is unverifiable without DNA. The CDR3 is 14 residues long. Germline V gene data show CDR1 as SGDLS and CDR2 as YYNGEE. This CDR3 is CASSVGPPRREQFF.

The chain has TRBV27 and TRBJ2-1; there is no DNA to check the TCRdb D call of TRBD2. Per the germline V gene, CDR1 is MNHEY and CDR2 is SMNVEV (reference sequence). The CDR3 has 16 residues. CDR3 protein: CASRPEGLTSYNEQFF.

The rearrangement uses TRBV3-1 and TRBJ2-5; TCRdb outputs TRBD2, but without DNA this stays unchecked. There are 14 residues in the CDR3. In germline, CDR1 is LGHDT, CDR2 YNNKEL (reference sequence). CDR3 sequence reads: CASSVTGTSETQYF.

The V and J genes are TRBV4-1 and TRBJ1-1; checking the TCRdb D call of TRBD1 is not possible without DNA. The germline V gene has CDR1 MGHRA and CDR2 YSYEKL. The CDR3 is 14 residues long. This chain's CDR3 is CASSPTPGRTEAFF.

The chain has TRBV4-1 and TRBJ2-5. Germline V gives CDR1 MGHRA, CDR2 YSYEKL. The CDR3 is 15 amino acids. CDR3 amino acids: CASSRPGTSGETQYF.

The V gene is TRBV30, the J gene TRBJ1-2; checking the TCRdb D call of TRBD1 is not possible without DNA. The CDR3 contains 12 residues. Germline V gene sequence: CDR1 GTSNPN, CDR2 SVGIG (reference sequence). CDR3 loop: CAWNWGSYGYTF. The full variable domain, its missing parts supplied by reference TRBV30 and TRBJ1-2, is SQTIHQWPATLVQPVGSPLSLECTVEGTSNPNLYWYRQAAGRGLQLLFYSVGIGQISSEVPQNLSASRPQDRQFILSSKKLLLSDSGFYLCAWNWGSYGYTFGSGTRLTVV.

The V and J genes are TRBV12-3 or TRBV12-4 and TRBJ2-6. This CDR3 is built from 15 residues. CDR3 region: CASSFLGSGANVLTF.

The chain combines TRBV12-3 or TRBV12-4 with TRBJ2-7; TCRdb designates TRBD2, a call that cannot be tested without DNA. The length of the CDR3 is 15 residues. This chain's CDR3 is CASSLVVRGPNGQYF.

V gene TRBV25-1 combines with J gene TRBJ2-1; TCRdb outputs TRBD2, but without DNA this stays unchecked. Germline V CDR1 and CDR2: MGHDK, SYGVNS. This CDR3 has 13 amino acids. The CDR3 here is CASSALSGTGQFF.

V is TRBV20-1 and J is TRBJ2-7. In germline, CDR1 is DFQATT, CDR2 SNEGSKA (reference sequence). The CDR3 loop spans 11 amino acids. The CDR3 sequence is CSARGPHEQYF.

The V call is TRBV4-2, the J call TRBJ1-1; TCRdb lists TRBD1, though no DNA is available to test this call. The CDR3 runs to 13 residues. Germline CDR1 reads LGHNA; CDR2 reads YNFKEQ. CDR3 sequence reads: CASSQGGRTEAFF.

The chain links TRBV7-2 to TRBJ1-2. The CDR3 runs 13 residues. Germline CDR1 and CDR2: SGHTA and FQGNSA. This CDR3 is CASSSNTFYGYTF.

The V gene is TRBV20-1, the J gene TRBJ2-3; there is no DNA to check the TCRdb D call of TRBD2. The CDR3 covers 15 residues. Germline V gene sequence: CDR1 DFQATT, CDR2 SNEGSKA (reference sequence). The CDR3 reads CSATPPFGDTDTQYF.

This chain joins TRBV12-3 or TRBV12-4 and TRBJ2-1. This CDR3 is 14 amino acids long. CDR3 protein: CASSLPGSYNEQFF.

The chain links TRBV4-1 to TRBJ2-1; the D gene TCRdb calls, TRBD2, cannot be checked with no DNA. CDR3 length equals 17 residues. The germline gives CDR1 MGHRA, CDR2 YSYEKL. The CDR3 loop is CASSQEFTRPFFNEQFF.

This rearrangement joins TRBV4-1 to TRBJ2-1. The CDR3 sequence is 15 residues long. Germline values: CDR1 MGHRA, CDR2 YSYEKL. This CDR3 is CASSQSASAYNEQFF.